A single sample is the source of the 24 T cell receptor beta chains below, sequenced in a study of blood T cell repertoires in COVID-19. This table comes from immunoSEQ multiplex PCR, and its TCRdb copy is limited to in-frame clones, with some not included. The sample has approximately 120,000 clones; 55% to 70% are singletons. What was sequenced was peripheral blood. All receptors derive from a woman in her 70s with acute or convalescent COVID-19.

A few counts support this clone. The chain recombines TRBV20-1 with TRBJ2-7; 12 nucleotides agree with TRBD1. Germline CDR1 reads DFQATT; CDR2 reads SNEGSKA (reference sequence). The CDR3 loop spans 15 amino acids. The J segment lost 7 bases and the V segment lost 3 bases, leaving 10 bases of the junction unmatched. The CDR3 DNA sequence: TGCAGTGCTAGTTCGGAGGGACAGGGGGCGCGAGAGCAGTACTTC. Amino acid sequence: CSASSEGQGAREQYF.

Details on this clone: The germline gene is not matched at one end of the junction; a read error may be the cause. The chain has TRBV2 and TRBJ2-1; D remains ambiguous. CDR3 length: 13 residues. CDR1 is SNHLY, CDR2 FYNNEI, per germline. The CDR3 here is CVSSELRNNEQFF. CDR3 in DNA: TGTGTCAGCAGTGAACTCAGGAACAATGAGCAGTTCTTC.

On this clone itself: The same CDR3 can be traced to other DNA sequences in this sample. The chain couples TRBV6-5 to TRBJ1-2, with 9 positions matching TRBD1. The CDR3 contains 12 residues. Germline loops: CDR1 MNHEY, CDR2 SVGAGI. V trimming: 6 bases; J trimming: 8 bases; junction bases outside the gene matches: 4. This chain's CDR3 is CASRQGAGGYTF. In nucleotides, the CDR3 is TGTGCCAGCAGACAGGGGGCGGGAGGCTACACCTTC.

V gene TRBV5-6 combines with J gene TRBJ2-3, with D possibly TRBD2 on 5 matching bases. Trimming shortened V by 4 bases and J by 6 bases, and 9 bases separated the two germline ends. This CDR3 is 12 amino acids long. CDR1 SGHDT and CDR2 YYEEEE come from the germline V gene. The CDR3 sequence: CASSPGVDTQYF. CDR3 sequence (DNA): TGTGCCAGCAGCCCCGGGGTCGATACGCAGTATTTT.

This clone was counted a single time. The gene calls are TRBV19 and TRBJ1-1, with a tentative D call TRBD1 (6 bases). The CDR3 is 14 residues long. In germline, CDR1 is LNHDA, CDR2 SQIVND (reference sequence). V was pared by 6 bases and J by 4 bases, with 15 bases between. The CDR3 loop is CASSFNRVGTEAFF. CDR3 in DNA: TGTGCCAGTAGCTTTAACAGGGTAGGCACTGAAGCTTTCTTT.

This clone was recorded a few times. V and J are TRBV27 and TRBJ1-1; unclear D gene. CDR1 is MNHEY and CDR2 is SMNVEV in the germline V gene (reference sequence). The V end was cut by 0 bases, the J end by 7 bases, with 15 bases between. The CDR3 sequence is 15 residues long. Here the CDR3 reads CASSLSGGGIVEAFF. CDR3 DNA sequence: TGTGCCAGCAGTTTATCTGGAGGTGGGATCGTTGAAGCTTTCTTT.

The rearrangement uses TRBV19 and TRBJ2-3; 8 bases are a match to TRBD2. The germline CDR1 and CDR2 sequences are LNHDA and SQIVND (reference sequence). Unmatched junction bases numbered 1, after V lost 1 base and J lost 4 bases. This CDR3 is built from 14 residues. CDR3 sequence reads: CASSIGTSPDTQYF. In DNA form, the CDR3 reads TGTGCCAGTAGTATAGGGACTAGCCCAGATACGCAGTATTTT. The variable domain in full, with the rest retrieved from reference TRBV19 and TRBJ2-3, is DGGITQSPKYLFRKEGQNVTLSCEQNLNHDAMYWYRQDPGQGLRLIYYSQIVNDFQKGDIAEGYSVSREKKESFPLTVTSAQKNPTAFYLCASSIGTSPDTQYFGPGTRLTVL.

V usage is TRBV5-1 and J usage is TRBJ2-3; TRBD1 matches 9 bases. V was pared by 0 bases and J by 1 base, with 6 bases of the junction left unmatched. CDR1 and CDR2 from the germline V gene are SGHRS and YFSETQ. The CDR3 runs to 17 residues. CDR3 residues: CASSLALQGAGTDTQYF. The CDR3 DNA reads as TGCGCCAGCAGCTTGGCCCTACAGGGGGCTGGCACAGATACGCAGTATTTT.

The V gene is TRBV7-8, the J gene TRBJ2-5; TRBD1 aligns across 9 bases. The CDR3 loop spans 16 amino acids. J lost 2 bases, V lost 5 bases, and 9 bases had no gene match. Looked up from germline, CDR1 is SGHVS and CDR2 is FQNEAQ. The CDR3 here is CASSPSGQGKQETQYF. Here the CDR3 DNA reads TGTGCCAGCAGCCCCTCAGGACAGGGGAAACAAGAGACCCAGTACTTC.

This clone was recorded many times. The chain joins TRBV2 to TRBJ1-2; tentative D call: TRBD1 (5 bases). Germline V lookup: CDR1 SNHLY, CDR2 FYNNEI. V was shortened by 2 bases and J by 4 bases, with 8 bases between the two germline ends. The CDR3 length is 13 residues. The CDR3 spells CASSEQGRYGYTF. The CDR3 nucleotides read TGTGCCAGCAGTGAACAGGGCCGCTATGGCTACACCTTC.

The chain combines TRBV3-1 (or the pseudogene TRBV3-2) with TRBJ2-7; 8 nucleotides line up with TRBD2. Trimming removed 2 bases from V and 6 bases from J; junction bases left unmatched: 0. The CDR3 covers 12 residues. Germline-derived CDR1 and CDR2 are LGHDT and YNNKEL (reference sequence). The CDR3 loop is CASSQLAGEQYF. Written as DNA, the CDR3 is TGTGCCAGCAGCCAACTAGCGGGCGAGCAGTACTTC.

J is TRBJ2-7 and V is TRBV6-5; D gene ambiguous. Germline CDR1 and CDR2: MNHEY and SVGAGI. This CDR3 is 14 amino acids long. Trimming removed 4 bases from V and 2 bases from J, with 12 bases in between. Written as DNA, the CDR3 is TGTGCCAGCAGTTCCCCCGAGGATCCCTACGAGCAGTACTTC. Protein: CASSSPEDPYEQYF.

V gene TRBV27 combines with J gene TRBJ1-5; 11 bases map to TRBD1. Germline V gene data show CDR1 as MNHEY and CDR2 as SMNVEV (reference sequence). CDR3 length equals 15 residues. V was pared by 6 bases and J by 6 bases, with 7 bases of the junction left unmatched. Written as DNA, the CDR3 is TGTGCCAGCAGCCCGTCCGGGACAGGGGGTCAGCCCCAGCATTTT. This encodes CASSPSGTGGQPQHF.

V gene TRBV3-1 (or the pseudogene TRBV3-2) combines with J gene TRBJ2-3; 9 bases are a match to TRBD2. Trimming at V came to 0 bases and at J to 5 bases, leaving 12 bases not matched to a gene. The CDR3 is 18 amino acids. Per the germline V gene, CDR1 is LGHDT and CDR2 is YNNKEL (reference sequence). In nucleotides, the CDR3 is TGTGCCAGCAGCCAAGATCAAATGAGCGGGAGGTCGGGAGATACGCAGTATTTT. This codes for CASSQDQMSGRSGDTQYF.

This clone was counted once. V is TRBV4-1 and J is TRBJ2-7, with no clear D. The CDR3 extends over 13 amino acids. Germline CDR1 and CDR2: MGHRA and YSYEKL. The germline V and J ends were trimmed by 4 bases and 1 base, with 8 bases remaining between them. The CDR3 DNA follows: TGCGCCAGCAGCCTACAGCTTTCCTACGAGCAGTACTTC. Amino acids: CASSLQLSYEQYF.

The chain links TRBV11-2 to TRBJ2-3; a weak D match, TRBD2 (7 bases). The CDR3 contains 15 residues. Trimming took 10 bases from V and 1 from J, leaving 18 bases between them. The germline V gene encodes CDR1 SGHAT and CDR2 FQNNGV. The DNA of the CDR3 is TGTGCCACCGAAAACGGGGGGCTTGGCACAGATACGCAGTATTTT. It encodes CATENGGLGTDTQYF.

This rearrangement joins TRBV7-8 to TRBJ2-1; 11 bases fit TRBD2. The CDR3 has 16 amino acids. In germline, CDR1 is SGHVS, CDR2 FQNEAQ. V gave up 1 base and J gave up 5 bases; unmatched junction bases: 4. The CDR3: CASSLGLAGGDNEQFF. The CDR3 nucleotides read TGTGCCAGCAGCTTAGGGCTAGCGGGGGGCGACAATGAGCAGTTCTTC.

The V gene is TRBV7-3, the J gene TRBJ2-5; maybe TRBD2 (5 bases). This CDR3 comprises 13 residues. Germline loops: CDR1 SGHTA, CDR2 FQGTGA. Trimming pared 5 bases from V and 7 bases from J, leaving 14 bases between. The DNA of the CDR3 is TGTGCCAGCAGCCCCCAGAGGGTAGGGACCCAGTACTTC. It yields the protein CASSPQRVGTQYF.

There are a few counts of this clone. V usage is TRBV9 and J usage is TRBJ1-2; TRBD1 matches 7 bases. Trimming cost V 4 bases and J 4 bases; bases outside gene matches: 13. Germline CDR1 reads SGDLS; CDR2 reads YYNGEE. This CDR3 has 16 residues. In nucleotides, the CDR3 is TGTGCCAGCAGCCCCCGTTTCACAGGGGATTCCTATGGCTACACCTTC. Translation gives CASSPRFTGDSYGYTF.

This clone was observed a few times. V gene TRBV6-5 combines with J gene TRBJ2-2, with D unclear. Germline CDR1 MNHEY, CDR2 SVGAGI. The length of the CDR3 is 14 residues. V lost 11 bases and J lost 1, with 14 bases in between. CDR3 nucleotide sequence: TGTGCCGCCTCCCGCGCAGGGAACACCGGGGAGCTGTTTTTT. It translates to CAASRAGNTGELFF.

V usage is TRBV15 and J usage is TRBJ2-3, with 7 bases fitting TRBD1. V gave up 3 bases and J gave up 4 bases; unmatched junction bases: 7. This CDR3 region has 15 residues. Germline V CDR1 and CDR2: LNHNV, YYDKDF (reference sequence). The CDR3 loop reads CATSSDREIADTQYF. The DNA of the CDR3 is TGTGCCACCAGCAGTGACAGGGAGATCGCAGATACGCAGTATTTT.

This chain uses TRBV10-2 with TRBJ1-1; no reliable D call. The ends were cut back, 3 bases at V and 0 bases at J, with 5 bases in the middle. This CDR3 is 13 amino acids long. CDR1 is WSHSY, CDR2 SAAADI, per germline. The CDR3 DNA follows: TGCGCCAGCAGTGACTACGTGAACACTGAAGCTTTCTTT. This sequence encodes CASSDYVNTEAFF.

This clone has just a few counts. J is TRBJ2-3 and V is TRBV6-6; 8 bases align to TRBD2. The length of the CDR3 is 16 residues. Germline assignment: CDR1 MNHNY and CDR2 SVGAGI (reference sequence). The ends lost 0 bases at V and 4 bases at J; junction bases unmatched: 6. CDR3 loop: CASSYSSGTRSDTQYF. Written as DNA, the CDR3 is TGTGCCAGCAGTTACTCATCCGGGACTAGATCAGATACGCAGTATTTT.

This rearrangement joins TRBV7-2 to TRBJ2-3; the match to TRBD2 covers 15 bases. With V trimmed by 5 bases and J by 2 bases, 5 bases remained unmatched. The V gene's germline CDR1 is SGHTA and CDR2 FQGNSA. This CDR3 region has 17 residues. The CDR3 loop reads CASSKRTSGGATDTQYF. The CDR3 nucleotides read TGTGCCAGCAGCAAGAGGACTAGCGGGGGGGCCACAGATACGCAGTATTTT.